This TCR beta chain was sequenced for a study of tumor-infiltrating lymphocytes in primary liver carcinoma. Study in general: Yields of productive TCRbeta reads ranged from roughly 3.65 to 7.13 million per sample and were similar across tissue types.

The germline V gene has CDR1 SQVTM and CDR2 ANQGSEA. This CDR3 comprises 10 residues. Whole-study results and caveats: The overlap of tumor-adjacent and tumor-blood pairs was smaller than that of tumor region pairs.

Notes on this clonotype: Its antigen remains unknown. Germline is not matched at one junction end, which may reflect a read error.

Total RNA and DNA came together from approximately 20-30 mg of bulk tissue without cell sorting. Reverse transcription of approximately 520 ng total RNA with a constant-region primer produced TCR beta cDNA. It was through three nested multiplex PCR rounds of slightly modified ARM-PCR that TCR beta libraries arose. The first two PCR rounds used TRBV1-TRBV30 primers with a Cbeta primer, 10 cycles each. TCRdb independently ran MiXCR on the multiplex PCR reads; one entry per CDR3 protein. The sample shows approximately 60,000 distinct CDR3 sequences, 60% to 85% of them seen only once. The chain is built from TRBV29-1 and TRBJ2-1; D not certain. Input material: liver tumor tissue from sampling region 2. Subset of the sample: tumor region T2, inferior pole. The TCR comes from a man aged 35 to 55 with primary liver carcinoma and hepatitis B virus infection. CDR3 nucleotides: TGCAGCGTCTACCGCAATAAGCAGTTCTTC. This sequence encodes CSVYRNKQFF.